This T cell receptor beta chain appears in the sequencing data of a study of cytomegalovirus exposure and HLA in healthy donors. Study conclusions and caveats: Reportedly, diagnosis of cytomegalovirus status by the classifier showed high specificity and sensitivity.

Sequenced by immunoSEQ multiplex PCR; TCRdb stores in-frame clones only, minus some. In the table there are about 98,000 clones, roughly 87% of which are singletons. This CDR3 region has 16 residues. Germline loops: CDR1 SGHTA, CDR2 FQGNSA. V was clipped by 3 bases and J by 1 base; unmatched bases: 5. With regard to this clone: Its cognate antigen is unknown.

This receptor was identified in a woman aged 30 to 39 in good health and CMV-seronegative. Input material: PBMCs. The chain employs TRBV7-2 and TRBJ2-3; 9 bases line up with TRBD2. The chain's CDR3 is CASSFQAGGGTDTQYF. The CDR3 DNA reads TGTGCCAGCAGCTTTCAGGCGGGAGGGGGCACAGATACGCAGTATTTT.